This TCR beta chain was captured in a study of blood T cell repertoires in COVID-19. In the study overall: Sites across the United States, Italy and Spain contributed samples from acute and convalescent COVID-19. Nucleic acid was either cDNA or gDNA, and it came from T cells, B-cell-depleted T cells, or PBMCs.

Per germline, CDR1 SGHRS and CDR2 YFSETQ. CDR3 length: 16 residues. V shed 0 bases, J shed 1 base, and the junction held 5 bases outside the gene matches. In the authors' methods: Reference gene primers were amplified, and this amplification served to estimate nucleated cell counts. This table comes from immunoSEQ multiplex PCR, and its TCRdb copy is limited to in-frame clones, with some not included. That table is the source of V, J and clone size, and D and trimming were worked out from the DNA. The repertoire holds some 220,000 clones, with 80% as singletons. The sequenced material came from peripheral blood. This clonotype originated in a woman in her 70s with acute or convalescent COVID-19. V gene TRBV5-1 combines with J gene TRBJ2-5; 8 bases fit TRBD2. As DNA, the CDR3 is TGCGCCAGCAGCTTGGATGCGGGGGGACTCCAAGAGACCCAGTACTTC. Translation gives CASSLDAGGLQETQYF.